Presented here are 13 T cell receptor beta chains from one specimen sequenced in a study of T cells in Graves' hyperthyroidism and ophthalmopathy. The TCR beta CDR3 regions underwent amplification using RNA transcripts as the source. HTBI primers were used for first-round RT-PCR of the TCR CDR3. TCRdb re-analysed the multiplex PCR reads in MiXCR, keeping a single row per CDR3 protein. The data hold over 350,000 distinct CDR3 sequences, with over 12% observed a single time. The sequencing sample was made of blood. Source of these receptors: a man between 45 and 60 years old with Graves' ophthalmopathy.

This clonotype was seen repeatedly, ten times or more. The gene calls are TRBV5-1 and TRBJ2-7, with TRBD2 matching over 11 bases. CDR3 length: 14 amino acids. V shed 2 bases and J 5 bases; nucleotides not matched to a gene: 3. Per the germline V gene, CDR1 is SGHRS and CDR2 is YFSETQ. The CDR3 spells CASSFTSGSNEQYF. The DNA for the CDR3 is TGCGCCAGCAGCTTTACTAGCGGGAGTAACGAGCAGTACTTC.

This clonotype occurred many times. The V and J genes are TRBV12-3 or TRBV12-4 and TRBJ2-1; the D is unclear. This CDR3 is built from 16 residues. Trimming removed 1 base at V and 0 bases at J, with 10 bases between. The CDR3 reads CASSLVGLSSYNEQFF. In DNA form, the CDR3 reads TGTGCCAGCAGTTTAGTGGGATTGAGCTCCTACAATGAGCAGTTCTTC.

This clonotype has only a few counts. The V and J genes are TRBV5-6 and TRBJ1-5; TRBD1 agrees at 7 bases. Germline V gene data show CDR1 as SGHDT and CDR2 as YYEEEE. The CDR3 contains 13 residues. With 4 bases clipped from V and 6 bases from J, the junction kept 4 bases outside the gene matches. CDR3: CASSQGGVQPQHF. As DNA, the CDR3 is TGTGCCAGCAGCCAGGGGGGGGTTCAGCCCCAGCATTTT.

This clonotype was observed a few times. The CDR3 DNA reads as TGCAGTGCTAGAAAAGGGGGGCGAGATCAGCCCCAGCATTTT. It specifies CSARKGGRDQPQHF. V and J are TRBV20-1 and TRBJ1-5; TRBD1 is a possible D gene (6 bases). The CDR3 contains 14 residues. The V end lost 2 bases, the J end lost 5 bases, and 13 bases lay between the germline ends. CDR1 is DFQATT and CDR2 is SNEGSKA in the germline V gene (reference sequence).

This clonotype was counted only a few times. The rearrangement uses TRBV6-1 and TRBJ1-1, with D possibly TRBD1 on 5 matching bases. The CDR3 sequence is 12 residues long. Germline CDR1 MNHNS, CDR2 SASEGT. The V and J ends lost 5 bases and 11 bases respectively, with 15 bases between them. The CDR3 sequence is CASSYAQAEAFF. The CDR3 DNA reads as TGTGCCAGCAGTTATGCACAGGCGGAGGCTTTCTTT.

This clonotype was observed at least ten times. The chain is built from TRBV12-3 or TRBV12-4 and TRBJ2-4; D gene unclear. The germline V and J ends were trimmed by 2 bases and 0 bases, with 8 bases remaining between them. The CDR3 sequence is 15 residues long. As DNA, the CDR3 is TGTGCCAGCAGTTTATCTTCCTTAGCCAAAAACATTCAGTACTTC. As protein: CASSLSSLAKNIQYF.

There are many counts of this clonotype. The CDR3 is CASSQVRTSGALYNEQFF. The CDR3 region has the DNA TGCGCCAGCAGCCAAGTTCGTACTAGCGGGGCTTTGTACAATGAGCAGTTCTTC. The genes are TRBV4-1 and TRBJ2-1, with 10 bases identical to TRBD2. The CDR3 contains 18 residues. Germline-derived CDR1 and CDR2 are MGHRA and YSYEKL. Trimming took 1 base from V and 4 from J; bases not matched to a gene: 10.

Ten or more counts support this clonotype. This rearrangement joins TRBV5-4 to TRBJ2-1; 7 bases match TRBD2. CDR3 length: 16 residues. The germline V gene encodes CDR1 SGHNT and CDR2 YYREEE (reference sequence). V lost 3 bases, J lost 2 bases, and 8 bases stayed unmatched. CDR3 residues: CASSSKGGRTYNEQFF. DNA for the CDR3: TGTGCCAGCAGCTCGAAGGGCGGGAGAACCTACAATGAGCAGTTCTTC.

The table lists this clonotype with many counts. The chain employs TRBV20-1 and TRBJ2-7; a weak D match, TRBD1 (6 bases). Germline V CDR1 and CDR2: DFQATT, SNEGSKA (reference sequence). The CDR3 has 14 amino acids. V shed 3 bases and J shed 3 bases, with 15 bases lying between them. This CDR3 is CSASLTGNLYEQYF. The DNA for the CDR3 is TGCAGTGCTAGTCTAACAGGGAACCTCTACGAGCAGTACTTC.

CDR3: CAISYTAESGSPNNEQFF. CDR3 in DNA: TGTGCCATCAGTTATACCGCGGAAAGCGGGTCGCCAAACAATGAGCAGTTCTTC. The J gene is TRBJ2-1, the V gene TRBV10-3, with D possibly being TRBD2 (6 bases). The V end lost 5 bases, the J end lost 5 bases, and 25 bases lay between the germline ends. Germline V gene sequence: CDR1 ENHRY, CDR2 SYGVKD. This CDR3 region has 18 residues.

The chain carries TRBV7-8 and TRBJ1-6; the D is unclear. Germline lookup yields CDR1 SGHVS and CDR2 FQNEAQ. The CDR3 contains 13 residues. Deletions cut 0 bases from V and 12 bases from J, with 9 bases between. CDR3 sequence: CASSLAQGLPLHF. As DNA, the CDR3 is TGTGCCAGCAGCTTAGCGCAAGGACTACCCCTCCACTTT.

This clonotype was seen a few times. This chain joins TRBV29-1 and TRBJ2-2, with 10 bases aligning to TRBD1. Germline CDR1 SQVTM, CDR2 ANQGSEA. The junction had 2 bases not matched to a gene; V was cut back by 5 bases and J by 5 bases. The length of the CDR3 is 13 residues. The CDR3 is CSVRTGGTGELFF. CDR3 coding DNA: TGCAGCGTTCGGACAGGGGGAACCGGGGAGCTGTTTTTT.

The table lists this clonotype with many counts. The chain couples TRBV11-1 to TRBJ1-1, with no clear D. The V end lost 1 base, the J end lost 4 bases, and 13 bases lay between the germline ends. CDR3 size: 15 residues. Per the germline V gene, CDR1 is SGHAT and CDR2 is FQDESV (reference sequence). DNA of the CDR3: TGTGCCAGCAGCTTAGGATCTGGGTTTCGCACTGAAGCTTTCTTT. Translation: CASSLGSGFRTEAFF.